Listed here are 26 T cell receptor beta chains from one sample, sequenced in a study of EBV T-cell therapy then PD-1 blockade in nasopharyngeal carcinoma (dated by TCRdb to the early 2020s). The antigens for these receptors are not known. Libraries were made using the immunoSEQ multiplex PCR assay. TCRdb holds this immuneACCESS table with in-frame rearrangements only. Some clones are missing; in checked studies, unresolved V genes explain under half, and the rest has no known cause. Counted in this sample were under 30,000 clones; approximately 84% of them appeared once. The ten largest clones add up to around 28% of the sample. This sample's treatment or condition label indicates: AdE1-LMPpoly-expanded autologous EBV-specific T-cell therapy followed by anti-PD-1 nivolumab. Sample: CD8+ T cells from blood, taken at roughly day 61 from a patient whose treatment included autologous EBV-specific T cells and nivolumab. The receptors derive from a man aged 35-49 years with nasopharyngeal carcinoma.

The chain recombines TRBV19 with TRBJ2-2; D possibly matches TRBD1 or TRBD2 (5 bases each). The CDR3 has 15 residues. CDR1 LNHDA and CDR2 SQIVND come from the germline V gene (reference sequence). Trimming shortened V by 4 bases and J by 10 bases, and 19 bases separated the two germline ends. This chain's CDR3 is CASSRWGSGSVELFF. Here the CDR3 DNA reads TGTGCCAGTAGTAGGTGGGGGTCCGGGTCCGTGGAGCTGTTTTTT.

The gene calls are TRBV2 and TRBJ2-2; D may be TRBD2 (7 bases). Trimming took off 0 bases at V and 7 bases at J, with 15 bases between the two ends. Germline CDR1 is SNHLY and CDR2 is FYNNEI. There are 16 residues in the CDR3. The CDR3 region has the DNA TGTGCCAGCAGTGAAGCCTCGGGGGGCCCGGTCGGGGAGCTGTTTTTT. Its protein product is CASSEASGGPVGELFF. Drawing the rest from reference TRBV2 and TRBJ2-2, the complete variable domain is EPEVTQTPSHQVTQMGQEVILRCVPISNHLYFYWYRQILGQKVEFLVSFYNNEISEKSEIFDDQFSVERPDGSNFTLKIRSTKLEDSAMYFCASSEASGGPVGELFFGEGSRLTVL.

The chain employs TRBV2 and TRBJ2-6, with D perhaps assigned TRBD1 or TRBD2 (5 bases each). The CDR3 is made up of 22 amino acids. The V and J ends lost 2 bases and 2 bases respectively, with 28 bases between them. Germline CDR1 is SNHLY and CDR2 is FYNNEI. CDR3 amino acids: CASSEWDPIWIPGQTGANVLTF. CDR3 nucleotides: TGTGCCAGCAGTGAATGGGACCCGATTTGGATCCCGGGGCAAACTGGGGCCAACGTCCTGACTTTC.

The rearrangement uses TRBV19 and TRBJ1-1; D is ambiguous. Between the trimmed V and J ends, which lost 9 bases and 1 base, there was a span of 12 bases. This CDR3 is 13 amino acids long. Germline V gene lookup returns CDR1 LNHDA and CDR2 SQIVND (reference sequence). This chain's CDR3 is CASGPSGNTEAFF. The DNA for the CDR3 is TGTGCCAGCGGACCCTCTGGGAACACTGAAGCTTTCTTT.

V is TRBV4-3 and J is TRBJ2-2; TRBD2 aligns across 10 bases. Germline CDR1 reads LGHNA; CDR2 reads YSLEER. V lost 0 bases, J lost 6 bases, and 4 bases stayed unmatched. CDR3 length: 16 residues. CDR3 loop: CASSQDPSGGAGELFF. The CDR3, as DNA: TGCGCCAGCAGCCAAGACCCAAGCGGGGGGGCCGGGGAGCTGTTTTTT.

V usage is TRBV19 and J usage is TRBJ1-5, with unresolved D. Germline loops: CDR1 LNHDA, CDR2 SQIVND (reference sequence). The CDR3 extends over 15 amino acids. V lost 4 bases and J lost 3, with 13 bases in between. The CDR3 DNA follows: TGTGCCAGTAGTAAAGATTGGCAGATCAATCAGCCCCAGCATTTT. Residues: CASSKDWQINQPQHF.

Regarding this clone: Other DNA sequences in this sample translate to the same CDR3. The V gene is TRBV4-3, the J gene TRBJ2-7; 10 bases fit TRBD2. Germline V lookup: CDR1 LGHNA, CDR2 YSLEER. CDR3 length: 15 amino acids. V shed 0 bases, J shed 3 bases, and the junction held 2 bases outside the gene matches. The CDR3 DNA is TGCGCCAGCAGCCAAGAAACTAGCGGGGTCTACGAGCAGTACTTC. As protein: CASSQETSGVYEQYF.

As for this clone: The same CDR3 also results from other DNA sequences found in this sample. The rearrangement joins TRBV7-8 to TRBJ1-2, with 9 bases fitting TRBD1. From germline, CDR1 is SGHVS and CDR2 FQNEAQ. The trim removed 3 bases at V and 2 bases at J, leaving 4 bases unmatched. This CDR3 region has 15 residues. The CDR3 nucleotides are TGTGCCAGCAGCTTGACGGGGACAGGGAACTATGGCTACACCTTC. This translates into CASSLTGTGNYGYTF.

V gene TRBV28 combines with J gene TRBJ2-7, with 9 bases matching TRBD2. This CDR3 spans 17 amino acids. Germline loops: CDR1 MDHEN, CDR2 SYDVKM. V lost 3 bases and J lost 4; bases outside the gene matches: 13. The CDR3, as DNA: TGTGCCAGCAGTTTCCCCCTAGGAGTAGCGGGGGATTACGAGCAGTACTTC. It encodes CASSFPLGVAGDYEQYF.

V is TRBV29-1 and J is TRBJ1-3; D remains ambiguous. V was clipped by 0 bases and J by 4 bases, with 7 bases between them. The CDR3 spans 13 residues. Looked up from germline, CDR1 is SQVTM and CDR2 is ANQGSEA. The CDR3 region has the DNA TGCAGCGTTGAAGAGGGATTCGGAAACACCATATATTTT. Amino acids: CSVEEGFGNTIYF.

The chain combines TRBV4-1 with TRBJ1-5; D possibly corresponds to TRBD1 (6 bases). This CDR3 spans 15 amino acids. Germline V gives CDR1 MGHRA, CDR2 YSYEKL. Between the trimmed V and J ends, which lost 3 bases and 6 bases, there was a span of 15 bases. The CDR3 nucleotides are TGCGCCAGCAGCCAGGACACAGGGAGGGGTCAGCCCCAGCATTTT. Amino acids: CASSQDTGRGQPQHF.

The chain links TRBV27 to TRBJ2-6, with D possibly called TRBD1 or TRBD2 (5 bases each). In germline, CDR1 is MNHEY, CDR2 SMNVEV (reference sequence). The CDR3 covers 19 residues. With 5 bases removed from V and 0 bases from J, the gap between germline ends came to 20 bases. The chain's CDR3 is CASSPSSGDGYSGANVLTF. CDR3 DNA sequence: TGTGCCAGCAGTCCATCCTCCGGGGACGGATACTCTGGGGCCAACGTCCTGACTTTC.

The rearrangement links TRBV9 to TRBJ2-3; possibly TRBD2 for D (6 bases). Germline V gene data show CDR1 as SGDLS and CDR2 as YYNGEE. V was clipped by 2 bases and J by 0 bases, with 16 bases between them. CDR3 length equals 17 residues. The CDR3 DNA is TGTGCCAGCAGCGTGGACGGAGCGGGTACTAGCACAGATACGCAGTATTTT. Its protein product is CASSVDGAGTSTDTQYF.

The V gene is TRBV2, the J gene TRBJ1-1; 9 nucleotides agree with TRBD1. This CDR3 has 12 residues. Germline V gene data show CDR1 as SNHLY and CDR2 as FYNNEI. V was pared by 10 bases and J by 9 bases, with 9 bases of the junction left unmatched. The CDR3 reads CATLKGTGKAFF. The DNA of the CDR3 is TGTGCCACTCTCAAAGGGACAGGGAAAGCTTTCTTT.

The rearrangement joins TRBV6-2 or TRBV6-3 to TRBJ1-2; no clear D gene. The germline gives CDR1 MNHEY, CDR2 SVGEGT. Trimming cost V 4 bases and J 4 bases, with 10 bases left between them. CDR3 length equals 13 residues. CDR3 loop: CASSSSVLYGYTF. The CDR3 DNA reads TGTGCCAGCAGTTCGTCAGTACTCTATGGCTACACCTTC.

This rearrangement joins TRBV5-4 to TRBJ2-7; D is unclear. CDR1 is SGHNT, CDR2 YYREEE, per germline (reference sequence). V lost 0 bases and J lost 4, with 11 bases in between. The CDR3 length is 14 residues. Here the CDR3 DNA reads TGTGCCAGCAGCTTGGAGTCTGAGAGTTACGAGCAGTACTTC. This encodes CASSLESESYEQYF. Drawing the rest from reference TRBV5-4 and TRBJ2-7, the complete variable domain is ETGVTQSPTHLIKTRGQQVTLRCSSQSGHNTVSWYQQALGQGPQFIFQYYREEENGRGNFPPRFSGLQFPNYSSELNVNALELDDSALYLCASSLESESYEQYFGPGTRLTVT.

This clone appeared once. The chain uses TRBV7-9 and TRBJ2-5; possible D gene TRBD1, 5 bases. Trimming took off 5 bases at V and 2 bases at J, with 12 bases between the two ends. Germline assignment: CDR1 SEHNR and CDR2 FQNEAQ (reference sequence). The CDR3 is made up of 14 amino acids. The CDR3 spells CASSQLTDQETQYF. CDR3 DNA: TGTGCCAGCAGCCAATTGACAGATCAAGAGACCCAGTACTTC.

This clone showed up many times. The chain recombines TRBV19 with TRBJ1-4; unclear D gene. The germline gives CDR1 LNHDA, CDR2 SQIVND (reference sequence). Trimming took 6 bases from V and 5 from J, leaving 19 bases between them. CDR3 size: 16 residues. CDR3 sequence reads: CASRQEGRRRNEKLFF. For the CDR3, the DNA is TGTGCCAGTAGACAAGAAGGAAGGAGGAGAAATGAAAAACTGTTTTTT.

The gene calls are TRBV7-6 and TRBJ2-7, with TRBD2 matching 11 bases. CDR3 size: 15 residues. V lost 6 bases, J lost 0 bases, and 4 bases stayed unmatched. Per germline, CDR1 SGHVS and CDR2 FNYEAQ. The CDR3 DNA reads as TGTGCCAGCAGTCGTCTAGCGGGGGGCTCCTACGAGCAGTACTTC. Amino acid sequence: CASSRLAGGSYEQYF.

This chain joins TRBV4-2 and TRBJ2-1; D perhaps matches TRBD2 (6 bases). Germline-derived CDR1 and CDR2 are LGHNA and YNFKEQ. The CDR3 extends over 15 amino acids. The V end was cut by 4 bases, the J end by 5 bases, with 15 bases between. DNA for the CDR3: TGTGCCAGCAGCCGCGGGGTGGGGGACCACAATGAGCAGTTCTTC. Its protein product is CASSRGVGDHNEQFF.

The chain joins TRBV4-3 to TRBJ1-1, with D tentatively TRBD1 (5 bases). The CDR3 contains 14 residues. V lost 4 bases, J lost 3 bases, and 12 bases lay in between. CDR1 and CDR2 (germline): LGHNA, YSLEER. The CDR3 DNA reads TGCGCCAGCAGCCGGTCGCCGGGGGACACTGAAGCTTTCTTT. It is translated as CASSRSPGDTEAFF.

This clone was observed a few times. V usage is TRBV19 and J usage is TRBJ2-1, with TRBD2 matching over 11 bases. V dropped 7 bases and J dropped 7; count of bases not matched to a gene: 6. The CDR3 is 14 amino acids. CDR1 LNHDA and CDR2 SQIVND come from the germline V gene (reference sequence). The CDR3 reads CASKTSGDVNEQFF. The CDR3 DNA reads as TGTGCCAGTAAGACTAGCGGGGATGTTAATGAGCAGTTCTTC.

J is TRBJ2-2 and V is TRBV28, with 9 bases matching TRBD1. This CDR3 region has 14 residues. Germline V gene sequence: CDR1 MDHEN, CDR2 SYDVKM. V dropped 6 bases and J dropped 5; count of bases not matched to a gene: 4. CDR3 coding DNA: TGTGCCAGCAGGGGGGACAGGGCGACCGGGGAGCTGTTTTTT. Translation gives CASRGDRATGELFF.

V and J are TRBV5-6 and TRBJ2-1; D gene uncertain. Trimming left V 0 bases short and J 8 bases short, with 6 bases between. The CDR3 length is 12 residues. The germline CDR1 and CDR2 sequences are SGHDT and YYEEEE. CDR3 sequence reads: CASSLGGHEQFF. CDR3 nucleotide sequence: TGTGCCAGCAGCTTGGGCGGCCATGAGCAGTTCTTC.

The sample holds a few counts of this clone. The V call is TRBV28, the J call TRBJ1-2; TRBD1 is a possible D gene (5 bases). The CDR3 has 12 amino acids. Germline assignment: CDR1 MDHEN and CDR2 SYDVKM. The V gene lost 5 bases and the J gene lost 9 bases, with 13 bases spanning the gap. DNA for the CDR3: TGTGCCAGCAGTAGGGGTGGAACGAGCTACACCTTC. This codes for CASSRGGTSYTF.

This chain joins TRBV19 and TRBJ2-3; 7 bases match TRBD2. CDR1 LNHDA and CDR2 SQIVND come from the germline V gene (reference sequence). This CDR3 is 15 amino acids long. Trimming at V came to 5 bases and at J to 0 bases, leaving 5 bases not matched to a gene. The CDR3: CASSLAGRSTDTQYF. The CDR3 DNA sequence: TGTGCCAGTAGTTTAGCGGGTCGGAGCACAGATACGCAGTATTTT.